These 18 T cell receptor beta chains were sequenced from one sample in a study of blood T cell repertoires in COVID-19. Assay: immunoSEQ multiplex PCR; the TCRdb copy retains only in-frame clones and omits some. The sample includes roughly 250,000 clones, about nine tenths of them seen just once. Sample: peripheral blood. These receptors originate from a man in his 60s who had recovered from COVID-19.

The chain is built from TRBV2 and TRBJ1-2; a weak D match, TRBD1 (5 bases). Trimming took off 3 bases at V and 5 bases at J, with 10 bases between the two ends. Germline V gene lookup returns CDR1 SNHLY and CDR2 FYNNEI. CDR3 size: 13 residues. The CDR3 DNA sequence: TGTGCCAGCAGTGATGGCAGGGCATATGGCTACACCTTC. This encodes CASSDGRAYGYTF.

The rearrangement joins TRBV24-1 to TRBJ2-1, with 9 bases identical to TRBD1. The CDR3 is 18 residues long. Per the germline V gene, CDR1 is KGHDR and CDR2 is SFDVKD. The ends lost 5 bases at V and 10 bases at J; junction bases unmatched: 20. For the CDR3, the DNA is TGTGCCACCAGTGTGGGAAGAGGGACAGGGTACCGTTCACGAGAGCAGTTCTTC. It yields the protein CATSVGRGTGYRSREQFF.

This chain links TRBV14 with TRBJ2-7; 8 bases agree with TRBD1. Trimming at V came to 0 bases and at J to 5 bases, leaving 15 bases not matched to a gene. This CDR3 has 18 residues. Per the germline V gene, CDR1 is SGHDN and CDR2 is FVKESK. The CDR3, as DNA: TGTGCCAGCAGCCAAGATCAGGTGACAGGGGAGTGGTTGGACGAGCAGTACTTC. Amino acids: CASSQDQVTGEWLDEQYF.

The rearrangement links TRBV5-4 to TRBJ1-2; 9 nucleotides match TRBD1. CDR1 and CDR2 from the germline V gene are SGHNT and YYREEE (reference sequence). The V and J ends lost 4 bases and 7 bases, in that order; junction bases with no gene match: 14. The CDR3 is made up of 16 amino acids. The CDR3 loop reads CASSHERTGDIGGYTF. The CDR3 DNA follows: TGTGCCAGCAGCCATGAGAGGACAGGGGATATAGGTGGCTACACCTTC.

The chain carries TRBV5-1 and TRBJ2-1; D might be TRBD2 (5 bases). The CDR3 consists of 14 residues. Trimming removed 6 bases from V and 0 bases from J, with 10 bases in between. Germline CDR1 SGHRS, CDR2 YFSETQ. CDR3 region: CASTRADSYNEQFF. As DNA, the CDR3 is TGCGCCAGCACGCGGGCAGACTCCTACAATGAGCAGTTCTTC.

This chain links TRBV25-1 with TRBJ1-2; 7 nucleotides line up with TRBD1. Germline-derived CDR1 and CDR2 are MGHDK and SYGVNS. CDR3 length: 18 residues. V lost 1 base to trimming and J lost 4 bases; unmatched junction nucleotides: 15. The CDR3 DNA follows: TGTGCCAGCAGTGAATCTGAGCCTCTGACAGGGATACGCTATGGCTACACCTTC. This gives the protein CASSESEPLTGIRYGYTF.

The chain uses TRBV11-3 and TRBJ2-7; D unresolved. V lost 11 bases and J lost 4, with 9 bases in between. Germline CDR1 is SGHNT and CDR2 is YENEEA. The CDR3 spans 10 residues. The CDR3, as DNA: TGTGCCCCTACCCATTACGAGCAGTACTTC. As protein: CAPTHYEQYF.

The chain employs TRBV20-1 and TRBJ2-1; 7 nucleotides agree with TRBD1. V lost 3 bases, J lost 8 bases, and 13 bases stayed unmatched. Germline V gene lookup returns CDR1 DFQATT and CDR2 SNEGSKA (reference sequence). The CDR3 consists of 15 residues. The CDR3 reads CSASPDRAYLDEQFF. DNA of the CDR3: TGCAGTGCTAGTCCCGACAGGGCATATTTGGATGAGCAGTTCTTC.

The rearrangement uses TRBV30 and TRBJ1-6, with D possibly matching TRBD1 (5 bases). The CDR3 totals 17 residues. Trimming took 5 bases from V and 10 from J, leaving 27 bases between them. Germline-derived CDR1 and CDR2 are GTSNPN and SVGIG (reference sequence). The CDR3 sequence: CAWSHPGRGIFDSPLHF. As DNA, the CDR3 is TGTGCCTGGTCCCATCCGGGGAGGGGAATATTCGACTCACCCCTCCACTTT.

J is TRBJ1-6 and V is TRBV7-2; no clear D gene. Germline assignment: CDR1 SGHTA and CDR2 FQGNSA. Trimming cost V 1 base and J 10 bases, with 20 bases left between them. CDR3 length equals 17 residues. The CDR3 loop reads CASSLGSGLARSSPLHF. CDR3 DNA sequence: TGTGCCAGCAGCTTAGGATCGGGTTTGGCCAGATCCTCACCCCTCCACTTT.

With respect to this clone: The same CDR3 can be traced to other DNA sequences in this sample. The J gene is TRBJ2-7, the V gene TRBV5-1; D is uncertain. Germline V lookup: CDR1 SGHRS, CDR2 YFSETQ. Trimming removed 0 bases at V and 2 bases at J, with 6 bases between. The CDR3 runs 13 residues. CDR3 region: CASSLAQTYEQYF. In DNA, the CDR3 is TGCGCCAGCAGCTTGGCGCAGACCTACGAGCAGTACTTC. Variable domain in full (rest from reference TRBV5-1 and TRBJ2-7): KAGVTQTPRYLIKTRGQQVTLSCSPISGHRSVSWYQQTPGQGLQFLFEYFSETQRNKGNFPGRFSGRQFSNSRSEMNVSTLELGDSALYLCASSLAQTYEQYFGPGTRLTVT.

This clone was counted only a few times. This chain joins TRBV11-2 and TRBJ1-2, with 7 bases aligning to TRBD1. This CDR3 contains 13 residues. Germline values: CDR1 SGHAT, CDR2 FQNNGV. Trimming at V came to 0 bases and at J to 8 bases, leaving 3 bases not matched to a gene. The chain's CDR3 is CASSLDRQGGYTF. As DNA, the CDR3 is TGTGCCAGCAGCTTAGACCGACAGGGCGGCTACACCTTC.

The chain has TRBV5-1 and TRBJ2-3; TRBD1 is a possible D gene (5 bases). Trimming stripped 3 bases from V and 7 bases from J, with 9 bases between. Per the germline V gene, CDR1 is SGHRS and CDR2 is YFSETQ. This CDR3 spans 12 amino acids. CDR3 region: CASSSQGNTQYF. Written as DNA, the CDR3 is TGCGCCAGCAGCTCTCAGGGAAATACGCAGTATTTT.

This chain links TRBV5-1 with TRBJ2-1; weak D call: TRBD2 (5 bases). Trimming cost V 4 bases and J 9 bases, with 8 bases left between them. The CDR3 sequence is 11 residues long. Per germline, CDR1 SGHRS and CDR2 YFSETQ. CDR3 coding DNA: TGCGCCAGCAGCATCACTAGTGAGCAGTTCTTC. It yields the protein CASSITSEQFF. Together with reference TRBV5-1 and TRBJ2-1, the CDR3 gives the full variable domain: KAGVTQTPRYLIKTRGQQVTLSCSPISGHRSVSWYQQTPGQGLQFLFEYFSETQRNKGNFPGRFSGRQFSNSRSEMNVSTLELGDSALYLCASSITSEQFFGPGTRLTVL.

V and J are TRBV4-2 and TRBJ1-4; D may be TRBD1 (6 bases). V lost 7 bases to trimming and J lost 6 bases, with 18 bases between them. Germline loops: CDR1 LGHNA, CDR2 YNFKEQ. The CDR3 has 15 residues. The CDR3 sequence is CASNISRGGHEKLFF. The DNA of the CDR3 is TGTGCCAGCAACATCTCCAGGGGTGGACATGAAAAACTGTTTTTT.

The chain recombines TRBV24-1 with TRBJ2-3; TRBD1 matches 9 bases. The trim removed 4 bases at V and 6 bases at J, leaving 4 bases unmatched. The germline V gene has CDR1 KGHDR and CDR2 SFDVKD. CDR3 size: 14 residues. The CDR3 spells CATSDRGTGDTQYF. CDR3 bases: TGTGCCACCAGTGACCGCGGGACAGGGGATACGCAGTATTTT.

This chain links TRBV9 with TRBJ1-5; D is possibly TRBD1 (5 bases). V was trimmed by 3 bases and J by 11 bases, leaving 18 bases between them. The germline CDR1 and CDR2 sequences are SGDLS and YYNGEE. The CDR3 is made up of 14 amino acids. The CDR3 reads CASSASGTRGAQHF. The CDR3 DNA follows: TGTGCCAGCAGCGCCTCGGGGACCCGGGGGGCCCAGCATTTT.

The chain couples TRBV5-1 to TRBJ1-4, with no clear D. The CDR3 contains 13 residues. V was shortened by 1 base and J by 5 bases, with 6 bases between the two germline ends. Germline-derived CDR1 and CDR2 are SGHRS and YFSETQ. The CDR3 nucleotides are TGCGCCAGCAGCTTGTCCCTGAATGAAAAACTGTTTTTT. This codes for CASSLSLNEKLFF.